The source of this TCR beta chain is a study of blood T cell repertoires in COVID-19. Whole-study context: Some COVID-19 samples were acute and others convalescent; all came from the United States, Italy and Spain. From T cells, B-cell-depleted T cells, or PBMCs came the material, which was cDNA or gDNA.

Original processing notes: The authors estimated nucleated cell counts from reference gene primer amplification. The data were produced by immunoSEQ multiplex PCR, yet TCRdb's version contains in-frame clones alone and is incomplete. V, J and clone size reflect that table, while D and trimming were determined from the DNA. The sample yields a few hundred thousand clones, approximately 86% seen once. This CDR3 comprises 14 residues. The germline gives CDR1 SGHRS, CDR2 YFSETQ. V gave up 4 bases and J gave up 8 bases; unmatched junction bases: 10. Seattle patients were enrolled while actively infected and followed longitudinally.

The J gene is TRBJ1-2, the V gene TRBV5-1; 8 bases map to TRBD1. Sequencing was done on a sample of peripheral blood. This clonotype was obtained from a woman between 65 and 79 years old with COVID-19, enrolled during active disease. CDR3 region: CASSPLQGAEGYTF. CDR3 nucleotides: TGCGCCAGCAGCCCCCTCCAGGGGGCGGAAGGCTACACCTTC.